This is a list of T cell receptor beta chains from one sample in a study of CD4 T cells in relation to SARS-CoV-2 and coronaviruses. TCRdb's table, derived via immunoSEQ multiplex PCR, lists solely in-frame clones and lacks some. The data hold approximately 64,000 clones, with approximately 94% observed a single time. Input material: naive CD4+ T cells from PBMCs. The receptors stem from a human donor in good health. CDR3s leave out the opening cysteine and the closing phenylalanine or tryptophan. Clone size appears in some rows only: once, few, many, or a class for an expanded clone.

size: -
V: TRBV18
CDR3: ASSPPAGQINEQF

size: -
V: TRBV6-5
CDR3: ASSYTSGGPYEQY

size: -
V: TRBV28
CDR3: ASSPYRSRGVRSNQPQH

size: -
V: TRBV18
CDR3: ASSPGQGSSYEQY

size: -
V: TRBV2
CDR3: ASKGFAGSEQY

size: -
V: TRBV6-5
CDR3: ASSYSTGIYEQY

size: -
V: TRBV3-1/TRBV3-2
CDR3: ASSLTTGGSQPQH

size: -
V: TRBV24-1
CDR3: ATSDRRENGQF

size: -
V: TRBV3-1/TRBV3-2
CDR3: ASSSLENSPLH

size: -
V: TRBV24-1
CDR3: ATSDGSGNQETQY

size: once
V: TRBV3-1/TRBV3-2
CDR3: ASRPSGREYEQY

size: -
V: TRBV27
CDR3: ASSFYPSGPNRNEQF

size: -
V: TRBV7-9
CDR3: ASTGMGGNTGELF

size: once
V: TRBV28
CDR3: ASSLHGQGAQGFNQY

size: -
V: TRBV2
CDR3: ASRWDRENEKLF

size: -
V: TRBV10-3
CDR3: AISENEGEKLF

size: -
V: TRBV30
CDR3: AWGMNTEAF

size: -
V: TRBV5-1
CDR3: ASRGVAAGSTQY

size: -
V: TRBV6-5
CDR3: ASSRLENTEAF

size: -
V: TRBV4-1
CDR3: ASSQPTGPTRDTQY

size: -
V: TRBV19
CDR3: ASSNPGLVTEQF

size: -
V: TRBV9
CDR3: ASSGPGQGFHGYT

size: -
V: TRBV2
CDR3: ASRDRQGYEQY

size: -
V: TRBV30
CDR3: AQSGRGWGGYNEQF

size: -
V: TRBV6-5
CDR3: ASSRDRADGYT

size: -
V: TRBV28
CDR3: ASSPRRDTQY

size: -
V: TRBV28
CDR3: ALGTSGSYEQY

size: once
V: TRBV2
CDR3: ASSEAWSYT

size: -
V: TRBV3-1/TRBV3-2
CDR3: ASSRTRPNEKLF

size: -
V: TRBV11-2
CDR3: ASSSGRGRVVSPLH

size: -
V: TRBV24-1
CDR3: ATSQDNEQF